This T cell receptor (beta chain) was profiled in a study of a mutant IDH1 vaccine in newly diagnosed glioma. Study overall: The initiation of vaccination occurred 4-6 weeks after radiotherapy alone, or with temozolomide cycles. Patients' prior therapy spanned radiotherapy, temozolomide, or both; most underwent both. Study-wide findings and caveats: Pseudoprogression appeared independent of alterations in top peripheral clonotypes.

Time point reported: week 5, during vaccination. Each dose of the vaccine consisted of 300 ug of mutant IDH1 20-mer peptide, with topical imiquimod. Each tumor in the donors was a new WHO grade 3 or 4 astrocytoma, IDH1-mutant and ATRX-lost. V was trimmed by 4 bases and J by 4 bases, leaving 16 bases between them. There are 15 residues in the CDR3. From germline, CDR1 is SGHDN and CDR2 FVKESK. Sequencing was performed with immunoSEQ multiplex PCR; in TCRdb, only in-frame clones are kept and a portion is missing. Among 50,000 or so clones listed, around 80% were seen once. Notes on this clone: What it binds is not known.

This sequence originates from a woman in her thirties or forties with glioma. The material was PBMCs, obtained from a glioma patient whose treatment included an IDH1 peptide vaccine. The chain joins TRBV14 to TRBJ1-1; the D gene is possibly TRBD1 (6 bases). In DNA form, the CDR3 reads TGTGCCAGCAGCCTCGGGCGGGGGCAGGGCACTGAAGCTTTCTTT. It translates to CASSLGRGQGTEAFF.